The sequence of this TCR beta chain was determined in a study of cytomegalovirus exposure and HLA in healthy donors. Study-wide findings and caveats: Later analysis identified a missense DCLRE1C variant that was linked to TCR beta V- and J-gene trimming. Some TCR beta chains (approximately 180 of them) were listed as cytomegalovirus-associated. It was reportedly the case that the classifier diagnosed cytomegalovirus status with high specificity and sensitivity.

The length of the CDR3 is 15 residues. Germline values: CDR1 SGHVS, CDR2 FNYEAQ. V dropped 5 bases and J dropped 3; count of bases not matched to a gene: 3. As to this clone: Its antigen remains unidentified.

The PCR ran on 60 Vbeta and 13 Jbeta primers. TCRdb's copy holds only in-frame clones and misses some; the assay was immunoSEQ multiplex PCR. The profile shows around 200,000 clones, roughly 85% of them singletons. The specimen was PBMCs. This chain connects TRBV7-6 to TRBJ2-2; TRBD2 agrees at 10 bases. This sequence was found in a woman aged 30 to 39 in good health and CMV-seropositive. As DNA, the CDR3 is TGTGCCAGCAGCCCGAGCGGGGGGGACACCGGGGAGCTGTTTTTT. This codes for CASSPSGGDTGELFF.